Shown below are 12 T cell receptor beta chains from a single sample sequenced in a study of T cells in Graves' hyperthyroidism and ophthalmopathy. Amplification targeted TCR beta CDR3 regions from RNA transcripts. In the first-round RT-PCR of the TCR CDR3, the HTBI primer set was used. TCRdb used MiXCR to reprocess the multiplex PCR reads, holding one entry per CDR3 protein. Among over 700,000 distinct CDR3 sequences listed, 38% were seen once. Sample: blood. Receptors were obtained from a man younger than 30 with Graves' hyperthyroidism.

In DNA, the CDR3 is TGTGCCAGCAGCTCAGTGTTATTGAGAGGGGCCGAAGAAAAACTGTTTTTT. Amino acid sequence: CASSSVLLRGAEEKLFF. V and J are TRBV7-8 and TRBJ1-4, with D maybe TRBD1 (5 bases). The CDR3 runs 17 residues. Deletions cut 4 bases from V and 8 bases from J, with 23 bases between. Germline V gene sequence: CDR1 SGHVS, CDR2 FQNEAQ.

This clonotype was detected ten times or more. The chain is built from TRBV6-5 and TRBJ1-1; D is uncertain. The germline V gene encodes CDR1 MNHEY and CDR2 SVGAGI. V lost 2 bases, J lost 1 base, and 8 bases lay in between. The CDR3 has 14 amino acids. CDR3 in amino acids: CASSYGDRNTEAFF. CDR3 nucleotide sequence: TGTGCCAGCAGTTACGGGGATCGGAACACTGAAGCTTTCTTT.

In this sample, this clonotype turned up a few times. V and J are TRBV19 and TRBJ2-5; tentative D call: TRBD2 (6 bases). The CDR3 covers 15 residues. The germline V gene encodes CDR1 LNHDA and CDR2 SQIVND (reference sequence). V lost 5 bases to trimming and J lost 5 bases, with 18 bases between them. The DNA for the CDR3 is TGTGCCAGTAGTGCCTCGGGACTCACGGCGGAGACCCAGTACTTC. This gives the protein CASSASGLTAETQYF.

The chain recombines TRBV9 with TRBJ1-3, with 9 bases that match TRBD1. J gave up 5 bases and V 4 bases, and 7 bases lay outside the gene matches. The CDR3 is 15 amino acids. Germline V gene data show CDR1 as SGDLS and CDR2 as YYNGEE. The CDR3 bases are TGTGCCAGCAGCTCCCCTGGACAGGGGAGAAACACCATATATTTT. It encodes CASSSPGQGRNTIYF.

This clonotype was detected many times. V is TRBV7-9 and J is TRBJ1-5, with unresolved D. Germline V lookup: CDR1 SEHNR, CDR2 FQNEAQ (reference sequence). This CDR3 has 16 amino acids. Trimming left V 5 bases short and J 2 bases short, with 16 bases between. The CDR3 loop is CASSPSWVSGNQPQHF. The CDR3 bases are TGTGCCAGCAGCCCCTCATGGGTAAGCGGCAATCAGCCCCAGCATTTT.

The CDR3 sequence is CAISPGKTEAFF. The CDR3 DNA follows: TGTGCCATCAGTCCCGGGAAGACTGAAGCTTTCTTT. The chain has TRBV10-3 and TRBJ1-1; D gene unclear. The CDR3 loop spans 12 amino acids. Germline-derived CDR1 and CDR2 are ENHRY and SYGVKD. With 5 bases removed from V and 5 bases from J, the gap between germline ends came to 9 bases.

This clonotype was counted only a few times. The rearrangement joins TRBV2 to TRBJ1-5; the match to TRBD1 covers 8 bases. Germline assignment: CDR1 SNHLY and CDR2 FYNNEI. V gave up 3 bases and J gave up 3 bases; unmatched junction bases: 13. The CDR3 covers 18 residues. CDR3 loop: CASSEGRQGALVNQPQHF. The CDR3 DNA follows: TGTGCCAGCAGTGAGGGGCGCCAGGGGGCTTTGGTCAATCAGCCCCAGCATTTT.

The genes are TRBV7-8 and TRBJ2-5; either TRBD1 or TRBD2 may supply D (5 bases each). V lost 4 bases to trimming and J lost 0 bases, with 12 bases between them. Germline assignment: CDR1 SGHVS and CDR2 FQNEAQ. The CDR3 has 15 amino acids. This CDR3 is CASSSDGAYQETQYF. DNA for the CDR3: TGTGCCAGCAGCTCCGACGGGGCCTACCAAGAGACCCAGTACTTC. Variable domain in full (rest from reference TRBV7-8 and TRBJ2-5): GAGVSQSPRYKVAKRGQDVALRCDPISGHVSLFWYQQALGQGPEFLTYFQNEAQLDKSGLPSDRFFAERPEGSVSTLKIQRTQQEDSAVYLCASSSDGAYQETQYFGPGTRLLVL.

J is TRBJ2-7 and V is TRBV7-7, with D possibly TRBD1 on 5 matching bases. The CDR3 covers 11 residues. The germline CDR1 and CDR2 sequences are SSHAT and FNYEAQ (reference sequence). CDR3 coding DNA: TGTGCTAGGGGTCTATCTGGGGAGCAGTACTTC. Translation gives CARGLSGEQYF.

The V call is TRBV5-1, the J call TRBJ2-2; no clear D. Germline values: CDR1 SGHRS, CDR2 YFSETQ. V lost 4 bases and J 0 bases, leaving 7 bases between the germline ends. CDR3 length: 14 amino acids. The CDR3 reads CASSPRTNTGELFF. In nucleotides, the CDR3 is TGCGCCAGCAGCCCTCGGACGAACACCGGGGAGCTGTTTTTT. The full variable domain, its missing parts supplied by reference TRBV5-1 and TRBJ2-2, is KAGVTQTPRYLIKTRGQQVTLSCSPISGHRSVSWYQQTPGQGLQFLFEYFSETQRNKGNFPGRFSGRQFSNSRSEMNVSTLELGDSALYLCASSPRTNTGELFFGEGSRLTVL.

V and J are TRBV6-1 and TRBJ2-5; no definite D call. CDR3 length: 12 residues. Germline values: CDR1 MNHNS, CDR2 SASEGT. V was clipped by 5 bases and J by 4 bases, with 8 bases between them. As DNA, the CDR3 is TGTGCCAGCAGTATCCATCTAGAGACCCAGTACTTC. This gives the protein CASSIHLETQYF.

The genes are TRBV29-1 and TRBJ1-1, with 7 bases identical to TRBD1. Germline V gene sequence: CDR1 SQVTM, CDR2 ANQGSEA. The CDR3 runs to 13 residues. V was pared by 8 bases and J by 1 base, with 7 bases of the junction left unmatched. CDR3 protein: CSKGTAQNTEAFF. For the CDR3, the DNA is TGCAGCAAGGGGACAGCCCAGAACACTGAAGCTTTCTTT.